The entry below describes one TCR beta chain. With the 5' RACE reads reprocessed, TCRdb shows one record per CDR3 protein and no DNA. The listing contains 150,000 to 200,000 distinct CDR3 sequences. This entry belongs to a study of monozygotic twins with inflammatory bowel disease. The origin of this receptor is a human donor with ulcerative colitis or Crohn's disease, or a healthy co-twin of an affected twin (not recorded which). Sequenced input: blood.

CDR3: CASSQEGLAGTGGELFF. The chain uses TRBV4-3 and TRBJ2-2; TCRdb picks TRBD2, but there is no DNA to check that call. Germline V gene sequence: CDR1 LGHNA, CDR2 YSLEER. This CDR3 comprises 17 residues.